This TCR beta chain was captured in a study of T cells in Graves' hyperthyroidism and ophthalmopathy (dated by TCRdb to between 2018 and 2021). As for the study more broadly: Peripheral blood was sampled at the time of initial diagnosis, prior to any treatment. An independent validation cohort of fewer than 20 hyperthyroidism patients and 17 patients who later progressed to ophthalmopathy tested prospective prediction of ophthalmopathy. In addition, the study compared T-cell repertoires in thyroid tissue and in blood from roughly 6 Graves' hyperthyroidism patients. According to the paper, TCR Vbeta CDR3 sequencing was carried out on approximately 140 peripheral blood samples, which came from around 43 ophthalmopathy, around 75 hyperthyroidism and roughly 17 progressor patients. The roughly 94 discovery patients were randomly divided into training and test sets at a 7:3 ratio. To identify distinguishing TCR V-J signatures, a discovery cohort of roughly 100 patients was used, comprising 43 with Graves' ophthalmopathy and 55 to 65 with stable Graves' hyperthyroidism. After sampling, hyperthyroidism patients received methimazole starting at 30 mg daily, and ophthalmopathy patients received high-dose intravenous methylprednisolone. General study outcomes and caveats: A model built on a 13 V-J signature distinguished ophthalmopathy from stable hyperthyroidism, reaching about 88% sensitivity and approximately 83% specificity in cross-validation and 80%/75% in testing. In validation, the model predicted progression to ophthalmopathy a median of roughly 6.1 months before onset, with about 71% sensitivity and 72.22% specificity. Most expanded thyroid clonotypes (frequency above 0.001) were also detected in blood, a finding suggesting that blood repertoires may reflect thyroid immune responses. Sample size was not statistically predetermined, and blinding of investigators to group allocation was not performed.

This clonotype has a handful of counts. The antigen it binds to is not known. Per-base qualities were not stored, and no clone one base away is much larger. Per the germline V gene, KGHDR is the CDR1 and SFDVKD is the CDR2. The CDR3 holds 12 amino acids from the cysteine to the phenylalanine. The entry retains the CDR3 DNA only, 36 bases that are in frame from base 1. Trimming costs V 12 bases and J 2 bases, and their ends lie 10 bases apart. TCR beta CDR3 regions were amplified from RNA transcripts. The TCR CDR3 was subjected to a first round of RT-PCR using the HTBI primer set and the Qiagen OneStep RT-PCR kit. A second multiplex PCR round built the libraries, followed by size selection and purification. The libraries were sequenced on an Illumina HiSeq2000 using paired-end 100 bp reads. For the original study's pipeline: SOAPnuke was used to process the raw data, removing reads that contained adapters or uncalled bases, had a mean Phred below 15, or lacked an exact match to the constant primer or identifier. High-quality paired reads were merged with COPE v1.2.5, and unique nucleotide sequences were defined as clonotypes. MiTCR v1.1 was used to align clonotypes to the IMGT TRBV, TRBD and TRBJ reference segments. The analysis was restricted to V-J combinations with a frequency above 0.0001, which together covered roughly 99% of the repertoires. A TCS score was defined as the ratio between F50 (clonal expansion) and ExV (chaos), using BLOSUM62-based TCRdist between CDR3 peptides within each V-J. Welch's t-statistics and random forest reduced around 510 V-J features to around 14, which were used in a naive Bayes classifier (R e1071). Using fastp at Q25 and MiXCR, TCRdb reprocessed the public reads and kept productive beta chains. Entries that share a CDR3 protein sequence are merged under the most common genes and DNA. These V and J calls rely on TCRdb rather than the paper's analysis. Present in this sample are over 550,000 distinct CDR3 sequences, around 15% of which were seen just once. The top ten hold around 19% of the sample.

A patient counted as having stable Graves' hyperthyroidism if no progression to ophthalmopathy occurred over 18 months of follow-up. The hyperthyroidism patients were between 18 and 65 years old and newly diagnosed, with a disease duration of less than 2 months. Exclusion was applied to patients with uncontrolled infections, other autoimmune diseases, pregnancy or lactation. Diagnoses were based on clinical symptoms, serum thyroxine and TRAb, thyroid ultrasound and orbital computed tomography. PBMCs were isolated from more than 8 ml of fresh peripheral blood by Ficoll-Paque density gradient centrifugation. Total RNA was extracted with Trizol reagent, and quality was checked on an Agilent 2100 Bioanalyzer.

The rearrangement joined TRBV24-1 to TRBJ1-3, with a tentative D gene TRBD1 over 5 matching bases. The receptor was isolated from a woman aged 18-29 years with Graves' hyperthyroidism. Sequencing used blood. The sequenced DNA: TGTGCCTCTCAGGGTGCTGGAAACACCATATATTTT. It translates to CASQGAGNTIYF.